The 19 T cell receptor beta chains below come from one sample, sequenced in a study of human T cells and chemical hapten exposure. TCRdb used MiXCR to reprocess the RACE reads, holding one entry per CDR3 protein. The table has 280,000 or so distinct CDR3 sequences, approximately 7.5% seen once. Time point: pre-sensitization, week 0. This sample's treatment: therapeutic diphenylcyclopropenone sensitization with weekly scalp DPC. The source was whole blood, collected in connection with sensitization to the hapten diphenylcyclopropenone (DPC). These receptors all stem from a man younger than 35 with alopecia areata. Some clones in this sample may be carry-over from other donors' samples.

This clonotype was seen at least ten times. The chain recombines TRBV20-1 with TRBJ1-1, with D hard to call. V lost 7 bases to trimming and J lost 4 bases, with 7 bases between them. Germline loops: CDR1 DFQATT, CDR2 SNEGSKA (reference sequence). The CDR3 is 10 amino acids. CDR3 DNA: TGCAGTGTCAGACTCACTGAAGCTTTCTTT. Encoded protein: CSVRLTEAFF.

The sample holds many counts of this clonotype. V and J are TRBV5-1 and TRBJ2-7; TRBD1 agrees at 10 bases. This CDR3 is built from 15 residues. J lost 2 bases, V lost 0 bases, and 2 bases had no gene match. Germline CDR1 reads SGHRS; CDR2 reads YFSETQ. The CDR3 sequence: CASSLVGQGPYEQYF. The CDR3 coding sequence is TGCGCCAGCAGCTTGGTGGGACAGGGGCCCTACGAGCAGTACTTC.

Only a few counts were recorded for this clonotype. The chain carries TRBV10-3 and TRBJ2-3; D gene uncertain. V shed 2 bases and J shed 3 bases, with 6 bases lying between them. This CDR3 contains 13 residues. Germline CDR1 and CDR2: ENHRY and SYGVKD. CDR3 DNA sequence: TGTGCCATCAGTGAGGGACGGACAGATACGCAGTATTTT. As protein: CAISEGRTDTQYF.

The sample holds a few counts of this clonotype. The chain uses TRBV12-3 or TRBV12-4 and TRBJ1-2; 9 bases align to TRBD1. V shed 4 bases and J 2 bases; nucleotides not matched to a gene: 2. CDR3 length equals 14 residues. CDR3 in DNA: TGTGCCAGCAGTTGGGGGACAGGGAACTATGGCTACACCTTC. Translated: CASSWGTGNYGYTF.

The gene calls are TRBV10-1 and TRBJ2-7; the D is unclear. Deletions cut 0 bases from V and 1 base from J, with 7 bases between. There are 14 residues in the CDR3. Germline V gene sequence: CDR1 WNHNN, CDR2 SYGVQD (reference sequence). CDR3 sequence reads: CASSESMNSYEQYF. CDR3 sequence (DNA): TGCGCCAGCAGTGAGTCGATGAATTCCTACGAGCAGTACTTC.

This clonotype was found many times. This rearrangement joins TRBV9 to TRBJ1-1; D remains ambiguous. Germline CDR1 reads SGDLS; CDR2 reads YYNGEE. The CDR3 contains 14 residues. The ends were cut back, 1 base at V and 4 bases at J, with 11 bases in the middle. CDR3 sequence reads: CASSVQEKGTEAFF. DNA of the CDR3: TGTGCCAGCAGCGTACAAGAAAAGGGCACTGAAGCTTTCTTT.

This clonotype was picked up many times. This chain joins TRBV11-2 and TRBJ1-2; 8 nucleotides match TRBD1. Germline V gives CDR1 SGHAT, CDR2 FQNNGV. This CDR3 is 16 amino acids long. V was clipped by 6 bases and J by 5 bases; unmatched bases: 14. The CDR3 bases are TGTGCCAGCAGTAAACTGGGGGCAGGGGGCGAGTATGGCTACACCTTC. Its translation: CASSKLGAGGEYGYTF. Variable domain in full (rest from reference TRBV11-2 and TRBJ1-2): EAGVAQSPRYKIIEKRQSVAFWCNPISGHATLYWYQQILGQGPKLLIQFQNNGVVDDSQLPKDRFSAERLKGVDSTLKIQPAKLEDSAVYLCASSKLGAGGEYGYTFGSGTRLTVV.

In this sample, this clonotype turned up a few times. The V gene is TRBV6-2 or TRBV6-3, the J gene TRBJ1-5, with a tentative D call TRBD1 (6 bases). The CDR3 spans 15 residues. Germline V lookup: CDR1 MNHEY, CDR2 SVGEGT. The ends were cut back, 7 bases at V and 6 bases at J, with 19 bases in the middle. The CDR3 protein is CASKDGTNIGQPQHF. CDR3 nucleotides: TGTGCCAGCAAAGATGGGACAAATATTGGTCAGCCCCAGCATTTT.

This clonotype occurred many times. This chain joins TRBV12-3 or TRBV12-4 and TRBJ2-1, with 8 bases aligning to TRBD2. V was clipped by 4 bases and J by 6 bases; unmatched bases: 11. The CDR3 has 16 residues. DNA of the CDR3: TGTGCCAGCAGTTCCCCCCGGGGGGGCCAGGGCAATGAGCAGTTCTTC. This encodes CASSSPRGGQGNEQFF.

This clonotype was seen many times. This chain joins TRBV11-2 and TRBJ1-5; maybe TRBD1 (6 bases). The CDR3 is made up of 13 amino acids. The V end was cut by 5 bases, the J end by 6 bases, with 11 bases between. Germline loops: CDR1 SGHAT, CDR2 FQNNGV. The CDR3 region is CASSAPGVQPQHF. Here the CDR3 DNA reads TGTGCCAGCAGCGCCCCAGGGGTTCAGCCCCAGCATTTT.

This clonotype turned up a few times. The chain couples TRBV10-3 to TRBJ1-2; no clear D gene. Trimming pared 2 bases from V and 4 bases from J, leaving 11 bases between. Germline CDR1 is ENHRY and CDR2 is SYGVKD. The CDR3 totals 14 residues. The CDR3 sequence is CAISEPGSGYGYTF. Here the CDR3 DNA reads TGTGCCATCAGTGAGCCGGGGTCAGGCTATGGCTACACCTTC.

This clonotype was seen only a few times. The chain combines TRBV4-1 with TRBJ2-7; 7 bases fit TRBD1. Germline assignment: CDR1 MGHRA and CDR2 YSYEKL. This CDR3 has 14 residues. Trimming took 1 base from V and 3 from J; bases not matched to a gene: 3. CDR3: CASSQVQGDYEQYF. The CDR3 nucleotides are TGCGCCAGCAGCCAAGTTCAGGGGGACTACGAGCAGTACTTC.

This clonotype was found once. The genes are TRBV7-6 and TRBJ1-5; D unresolved. Germline V gene lookup returns CDR1 SGHVS and CDR2 FNYEAQ. The V end lost 5 bases, the J end lost 2 bases, and 10 bases lay between the germline ends. This CDR3 region has 14 residues. The CDR3 spells CASSRGPGNQPQHF. In DNA, the CDR3 is TGTGCCAGCAGCAGAGGTCCGGGCAATCAGCCCCAGCATTTT.

This clonotype was found a few times. The chain carries TRBV20-1 and TRBJ2-1; the D is unclear. Germline values: CDR1 DFQATT, CDR2 SNEGSKA (reference sequence). The CDR3 totals 13 residues. The V end was cut by 6 bases, the J end by 7 bases, with 16 bases between. The CDR3 protein is CSAPTQDGNEQFF. Written as DNA, the CDR3 is TGCAGTGCACCGACCCAGGATGGGAATGAGCAGTTCTTC.

The chain couples TRBV6-6 to TRBJ2-7; 8 nucleotides agree with TRBD2. The V gene end was trimmed by 6 bases and the J gene end by 6 bases; junction bases not matched to a gene: 10. CDR3 length: 14 residues. CDR1 MNHNY and CDR2 SVGAGI come from the germline V gene (reference sequence). CDR3 DNA sequence: TGTGCCAGCAGGCCACGTCCTCTAGCGGGCGAGCAGTACGTC. Protein: CASRPRPLAGEQYV.

The V gene is TRBV4-3, the J gene TRBJ1-1; D possibly corresponds to TRBD1 (6 bases). Germline V lookup: CDR1 LGHNA, CDR2 YSLEER. The CDR3 has 16 residues. The V end lost 0 bases, the J end lost 5 bases, and 16 bases lay between the germline ends. CDR3 DNA sequence: TGCGCCAGCAGCCAAGATTTCCGGGGGCGGGGAACTGAAGCTTTCTTT. Translation gives CASSQDFRGRGTEAFF.

This clonotype occurred many times. The CDR3 loop is CASSRDTSYEQYV. CDR3 in DNA: TGTGCCAGCAGCAGGGACACCTCCTACGAGCAGTACGTC. The chain uses TRBV7-9 and TRBJ2-7, with TRBD1 as a possible D gene (6 bases). The germline V gene encodes CDR1 SEHNR and CDR2 FQNEAQ (reference sequence). This CDR3 is built from 13 residues. V was pared by 5 bases and J by 0 bases, with 8 bases between.

This clonotype came up a few times. The rearrangement joins TRBV7-9 to TRBJ2-1; 7 positions match TRBD2. The CDR3 is 14 residues long. In germline, CDR1 is SEHNR, CDR2 FQNEAQ (reference sequence). After removal of 5 bases from V and 1 base from J, the junction contained 2 bases not matched to a gene. CDR3 loop: CASSRGESYNEQFF. CDR3 in DNA: TGTGCCAGCAGCCGGGGGGAATCCTACAATGAGCAGTTCTTC.

The CDR3 loop is CASSLAAELSPLHF. CDR3 nucleotides: TGTGCCAGCAGCTTAGCTGCGGAGCTATCACCCCTCCACTTT. V and J are TRBV7-9 and TRBJ1-6; D is unclear. V was shortened by 0 bases and J by 10 bases, with 10 bases between the two germline ends. Germline CDR1 and CDR2: SEHNR and FQNEAQ (reference sequence). The CDR3 sequence is 14 residues long.